The next 14 T cell receptor beta chains were all read from a single sample in a study of cytomegalovirus exposure and HLA in healthy donors. The primer mix had 60 Vbeta and 13 Jbeta primers. Data came from immunoSEQ multiplex PCR; TCRdb stores just in-frame clones and leaves some out. Seen here are approximately 110,000 clones, less than 80% observed once, and the top ten hold 4.2%. The sequenced sample consisted of PBMCs. The origin of the receptors is a woman between 35 and 50 years old in good health and CMV-seropositive.

This clone was recorded only once. The rearrangement uses TRBV18 and TRBJ2-3, with D maybe TRBD1 (6 bases). V lost 4 bases to trimming and J lost 1 base, with 9 bases between them. The CDR3 covers 14 residues. Germline V gene sequence: CDR1 KGHSH, CDR2 LQKENI. The CDR3: CASSQTGGTDTQYF. The CDR3 DNA is TGTGCCAGCTCACAGACAGGAGGCACAGATACGCAGTATTTT.

The chain couples TRBV6-5 to TRBJ2-3, with TRBD1 as a possible D gene (5 bases). CDR1 and CDR2 from the germline V gene are MNHEY and SVGAGI. The CDR3 consists of 13 residues. Trimming shortened V by 6 bases and J by 3 bases, and 10 bases separated the two germline ends. DNA for the CDR3: TGTGCCAGCAGGCTGACAGATACAGATACGCAGTATTTT. It is translated as CASRLTDTDTQYF.

This clone has just a few counts. V usage is TRBV7-8 and J usage is TRBJ1-4; 8 bases line up with TRBD1. Germline CDR1 is SGHVS and CDR2 is FQNEAQ. V shed 5 bases, J shed 0 bases, and the junction held 8 bases outside the gene matches. CDR3 length: 17 residues. The CDR3 sequence is CASSPGGSISTNEKLFF. The CDR3 nucleotides read TGTGCCAGCAGCCCAGGGGGCAGTATCTCAACTAATGAAAAACTGTTTTTT.

The genes are TRBV2 and TRBJ1-2; 7 bases fit TRBD1. The V gene's germline CDR1 is SNHLY and CDR2 FYNNEI. After removal of 5 bases from V and 4 bases from J, the junction contained 1 base not matched to a gene. This CDR3 is built from 12 residues. The CDR3 spells CASSWDSYGYTF. The CDR3 nucleotides read TGTGCCAGCAGTTGGGACAGCTATGGCTACACCTTC.

V and J are TRBV5-1 and TRBJ2-3; a weak D match, TRBD1 (7 bases). CDR1 is SGHRS, CDR2 YFSETQ, per germline. V was cut by 5 bases and J by 2 bases, with 18 bases left in between. The length of the CDR3 is 16 residues. In DNA, the CDR3 is TGCGCCAGCAGTAGAGAGGCGGGACAGCACACAGATACGCAGTATTTT. This gives the protein CASSREAGQHTDTQYF.

This clone was seen a single time. The chain links TRBV28 to TRBJ1-3, with no clear D. The CDR3 has 14 amino acids. From germline, CDR1 is MDHEN and CDR2 SYDVKM. V was shortened by 3 bases and J by 0 bases, with 6 bases between the two germline ends. The CDR3 loop reads CASSFLFSGNTIYF. CDR3 nucleotide sequence: TGTGCCAGCAGTTTTCTGTTCTCTGGAAACACCATATATTTT.

The gene calls are TRBV19 and TRBJ1-3; possible D gene TRBD1, 5 bases. Per the germline V gene, CDR1 is LNHDA and CDR2 is SQIVND (reference sequence). The CDR3 loop spans 15 amino acids. V was shortened by 7 bases and J by 0 bases, with 13 bases between the two germline ends. DNA of the CDR3: TGTGCCAGTATGTCGGGGGACTACTCTGGAAACACCATATATTTT. This codes for CASMSGDYSGNTIYF.

The V gene is TRBV2, the J gene TRBJ2-5; TRBD2 agrees at 9 bases. The CDR3 runs to 14 residues. The germline CDR1 and CDR2 sequences are SNHLY and FYNNEI. V lost 8 bases, J lost 9 bases, and 13 bases stayed unmatched. CDR3 amino acids: CASRRLADQGAQYF. CDR3 DNA: TGTGCCAGCCGAAGACTAGCGGACCAAGGGGCCCAGTACTTC.

V and J are TRBV10-3 and TRBJ2-2; D gene ambiguous. Germline CDR1 is ENHRY and CDR2 is SYGVKD. The V end was cut by 10 bases, the J end by 6 bases, with 9 bases between. This CDR3 has 11 residues. The CDR3 nucleotides read TGTGCCACTCGGGTCGCCGGGGAGCTGTTTTTT. Protein: CATRVAGELFF.

The rearrangement joins TRBV5-1 to TRBJ2-1, with no clear D. V was trimmed by 3 bases and J by 5 bases, leaving 15 bases between them. CDR1 and CDR2 (germline): SGHRS, YFSETQ. The CDR3 runs to 15 residues. CDR3 region: CASSSGSGRDNEQFF. In DNA form, the CDR3 reads TGCGCCAGCAGCTCTGGCAGTGGCCGGGACAATGAGCAGTTCTTC.

V and J are TRBV7-9 and TRBJ1-1, with 7 positions matching TRBD1. V gave up 5 bases and J gave up 9 bases; unmatched junction bases: 6. This CDR3 comprises 12 residues. Germline V gene sequence: CDR1 SEHNR, CDR2 FQNEAQ (reference sequence). For the CDR3, the DNA is TGTGCCAGCAGCCAAGGGACAGCGAAAGCTTTCTTT. This translates into CASSQGTAKAFF.

The chain carries TRBV7-9 and TRBJ2-4, with D possibly being TRBD1 (6 bases). This CDR3 is 15 amino acids long. Trimming took 5 bases from V and 5 from J, leaving 16 bases between them. Germline V gene lookup returns CDR1 SEHNR and CDR2 FQNEAQ (reference sequence). As DNA, the CDR3 is TGTGCCAGCAGCAAAACGGGGACATTGCAAAACATTCAGTACTTC. As protein: CASSKTGTLQNIQYF.

This chain connects TRBV29-1 to TRBJ1-1; 7 positions agree with TRBD1. V lost 7 bases, J lost 4 bases, and 6 bases stayed unmatched. CDR1 SQVTM and CDR2 ANQGSEA come from the germline V gene. The CDR3 totals 12 residues. The CDR3 DNA reads TGCAGCGCGAAACAGGGGCGCACTGAAGCTTTCTTT. Protein product: CSAKQGRTEAFF.

The chain uses TRBV5-1 and TRBJ2-5, with TRBD2 matching 7 bases. Germline V gene lookup returns CDR1 SGHRS and CDR2 YFSETQ. This CDR3 is 14 amino acids long. V dropped 0 bases and J dropped 5; count of bases not matched to a gene: 4. The DNA of the CDR3 is TGCGCCAGCAGCTTGGTGGGCGGGAGCGAGACCCAGTACTTC. Encoded protein: CASSLVGGSETQYF.